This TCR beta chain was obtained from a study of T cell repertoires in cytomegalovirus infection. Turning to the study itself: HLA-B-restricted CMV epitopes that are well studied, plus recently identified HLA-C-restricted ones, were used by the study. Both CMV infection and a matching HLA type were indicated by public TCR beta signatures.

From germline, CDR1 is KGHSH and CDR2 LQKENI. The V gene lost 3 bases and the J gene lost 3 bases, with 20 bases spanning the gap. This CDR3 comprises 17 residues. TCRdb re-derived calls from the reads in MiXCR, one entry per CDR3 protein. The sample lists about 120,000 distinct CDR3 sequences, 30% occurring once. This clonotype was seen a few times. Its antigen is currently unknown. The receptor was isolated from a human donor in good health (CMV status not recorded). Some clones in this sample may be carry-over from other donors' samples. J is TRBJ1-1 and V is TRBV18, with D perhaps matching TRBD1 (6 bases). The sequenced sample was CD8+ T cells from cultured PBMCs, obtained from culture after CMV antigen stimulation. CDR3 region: CASSPKPYRDPDTEAFF. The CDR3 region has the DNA TGTGCCAGCTCACCGAAACCATACAGGGACCCCGACACTGAAGCTTTCTTT.